This TCR beta chain was profiled in a study of T-cell reconstitution after alpha-beta-depleted transplantation in children. Study-wide findings and caveats: In patients about two months after transplant, alpha-beta T cells reportedly arose from several hundred expanded graft clones. Newly generated T cells supplied most T-cell counts and diversity one year post-transplant. Some patients owed their high day-60 TCRbeta diversity to surviving recipient T cells and thymic progenitors.

Preparation of the TCRbeta library involved a method that used unique molecular identifiers. TCRdb processed the PCR reads anew with MiXCR; each CDR3 protein has one entry. In the table there are around 450,000 distinct CDR3 sequences, about 11% of which are singletons. Germline V gene data show CDR1 as MNHNY and CDR2 as SVGAGI (reference sequence). J lost 9 bases, V lost 6 bases, and 4 bases had no gene match. This CDR3 region has 12 residues. This clonotype showed up just a few times. Its antigen is currently unknown. The input for sequencing was PBMCs, taken before TCRalphabeta/CD19-depleted stem cell transplant. The chain is built from TRBV6-6 and TRBJ2-1; 8 positions match TRBD2. The sequence derives from a child younger than 10 with inherited bone marrow failure, due to receive a stem cell transplant. The CDR3 DNA follows: TGTGCCAGCAGCCGACTAGCGCTTGAGCAGTTCTTC. Protein: CASSRLALEQFF.